Sequencing of this T cell receptor (beta chain) was carried out in a study of cytomegalovirus exposure and HLA in healthy donors. Study observations and caveats: Cytomegalovirus-associated status was assigned to 150 or so TCR beta chains.

Produced via immunoSEQ multiplex PCR; TCRdb's table is partial and in-frame only. The profile shows about 56,000 clones, 85% to 95% of them singletons. V lost 4 bases, J lost 3 bases, and 4 bases lay in between. CDR1 is SGHAT and CDR2 is FQNNGV in the germline V gene. The CDR3 totals 11 residues. On this clone: Its antigen is as yet unknown.

The TCR originated in a woman between 18 and 29 years old in good health and CMV-seronegative. The chain links TRBV11-2 to TRBJ2-7; no clear D. Sequenced material: PBMCs. The CDR3 is CASSSNYEQYF. CDR3 bases: TGTGCCAGCAGCTCCAACTACGAGCAGTACTTC.